This T cell receptor beta chain was captured by sequencing in a study of T cells in Graves' hyperthyroidism and ophthalmopathy. RNA transcripts gave rise to amplified TCR beta CDR3 regions. The HTBI primer set served for first-round RT-PCR of the TCR CDR3. TCRdb reanalysed the multiplex PCR reads using MiXCR and keeps one entry per CDR3 protein. This table holds about 690,000 distinct CDR3 sequences, 17% found once. This clonotype turned up a few times. Germline assignment: CDR1 ENHRY and CDR2 SYGVKD. The CDR3 covers 14 residues. V lost 4 bases and J 2 bases, leaving 11 bases between the germline ends.

The TCR was taken from a man aged 45-65 years with Graves' hyperthyroidism. The sequenced material came from blood. J is TRBJ1-2 and V is TRBV10-3; possible D gene TRBD1, 5 bases. CDR3 protein: CAISGSWGNYGYTF. The DNA of the CDR3 is TGTGCCATCAGTGGGTCCTGGGGGAACTATGGCTACACCTTC.